The sequence of this T cell receptor (beta chain) was determined in a study of T cell responses to AZD1222 COVID-19 vaccine (dated by TCRdb to about 2021). In the study overall: Because spike-specific TCR depth and breadth did not differ between the two schedules, AZD1222 recipients who got a second dose at roughly 4 weeks were pooled with those who got a second dose at roughly 12 weeks. TCR sequencing covered more than 230 trial participants: 200 to 220 given two doses of AZD1222 and 26 given two doses of MenACWY control vaccine. Trial participants were enrolled into age subgroups of 18-55, 56-69 and 70-plus years, which contained roughly 150, 30 and 60 TCR-sequenced participants, respectively.

A note on this clone: Its antigen is unknown. Nothing much larger sits one base from this clone, and base qualities are not available.

Overall results and qualifications from the work: The 56-69-year group was small, and its depth increase did not reach significance, likely because of low power. No day 14 peak-response samples were available, so repertoires were characterized only after the peak T cell response. Conclusions about previously exposed vaccinees are limited, since just five or six AZD1222 recipients were seropositive for SARS-CoV-2 at baseline. Participants were mostly white British and included more females than males, and it was suggested by the authors that clonal diversity may have been underestimated. After two AZD1222 doses, spike-specific TCR breadth and depth were significantly higher than at day 0 and than in MenACWY recipients. The vaccine-associated CD4 TCRs covered the entire spike protein, and the dominant responses fell in regions 160-218 and 743-854. Reportedly, almost half of the unique spike-specific TCRs recognized epitopes lying outside the regions that are mutated in the B.1.351 and B.1.1.7 variants.

Read against the paper, the sample's time point label means: baseline before first vaccination. The vaccinee samples were drawn from two UK trials, COV001 and COV002, one of which was a single-blind randomized controlled phase 2/3 trial testing AZD1222 (ChAdOx1 nCoV-19) in healthy adults. Trial participant PBMC samples were collected at day 0 and day 28 after the second dose for TCRbeta chain sequencing. The CDR3 regions of human TCRbeta chains were analyzed by immunosequencing. The study's processing was this. Repertoire TCRs were matched against a reference library of SARS-CoV-2-specific TCRs generated with the MIRA antigen-specificity platform. Breadth was defined as the fraction of unique TCRs that were SARS-CoV-2-associated. Depth was defined as the fraction of total T cells that were SARS-CoV-2-associated. Each spike-specific TCR was assigned to its reactive spike region and to a CD4 or CD8 class using the MIRA data. Log10-transformed breadth and depth values were compared by one-way ANOVA with Sidak's multiple comparisons tests. The immuneACCESS repertoire file appears here via TCRdb, limited to in-frame rearrangements. These files lack a portion of the clones; in checked studies, under half of the deficit traces to unresolved V genes, and the cause of the others is not known. V and J calls and clone size come straight from that table; D and trimming were deduced from the DNA. This sample has about 130,000 clones in its table, and approximately 94% of those were observed once. The ten top clones hold 3.1% of the sample.

The CDR3 starts with the cysteine, ends with the phenylalanine, and has 10 residues. The CDR3 DNA has 30 bases and is translated from base 1. Taken from the germline V gene, the CDR1 and CDR2 loops are SQVTM and ANQGSEA. V is pared back by 6 bases and J by 7 bases, with 9 bases lying between the germline termini. The clonotype comes from an adult in good health. Recombination joined TRBV29-1 with TRBJ2-5; the D region is possibly TRBD1 or TRBD2, each matching across 5 bases. Material: peripheral blood, obtained on day 0 of AZD1222 vaccination. At the DNA level, the sequence is TGCAGCGTCACTAGGGGGACCCAGTACTTC. Its protein product is CSVTRGTQYF.